The rows below give T cell receptor beta chains drawn from one sample of a study of cytomegalovirus exposure and HLA in healthy donors. The repertoire was sequenced with immunoSEQ multiplex PCR; TCRdb's copy has only in-frame clones and lacks some. The top ten hold 7% of the sample, which has approximately 160,000 clones, around 72% seen once. Source material: PBMCs. Every receptor here comes from a woman in her thirties or forties in good health and CMV-seropositive. Both conserved end residues are part of each CDR3. A D gene is named only where the DNA matches it firmly. Clone size is given for some rows only: seen once, a few or many times, or a class if the clone is expanded.

>TRBV5-1|NA|TRBJ2-7|NA
TGCGCCAGCAGCCGGGACCTGGGACAATTGGACGAGCAGTACTTC
CASSRDLGQLDEQYF
>TRBV9|NA|TRBJ2-1|NA
TGTGCCAGCAGCACCCAGGCGTACAATGAGCAGTTCTTC
CASSTQAYNEQFF
>TRBV5-1|NA|TRBJ2-3|NA
TGCGCCAGCAGCTTGACGAGAAGTAGCACAGATACGCAGTATTTT
CASSLTRSSTDTQYF
>TRBV15|few|TRBJ2-7|NA
TGTGCCACCAGCAGAGAGGGGGGAGGATACGAGCAGTACTTC
CATSREGGGYEQYF
>TRBV5-1|few|TRBJ2-1|TRBD1
TGCGCCAGCATCTCGGGACAGGGCTACAATGAGCAGTTCTTC
CASISGQGYNEQFF
>TRBV7-6|NA|TRBJ1-2|NA
TGTGCCAGCAGCTTACCAGGGGTCGCTGGCTACACCTTC
CASSLPGVAGYTF
>TRBV5-6|once|TRBJ1-2|NA
TGTGCCAGCAGCTTAGCAGGGGCCCTAAGCTACACCTTC
CASSLAGALSYTF
>TRBV19|NA|TRBJ1-6|TRBD1
TGTGCCAGTACTCCGACAGGGGGAAATTCACCCCTCCACTTT
CASTPTGGNSPLHF
>TRBV9|NA|TRBJ2-7|NA
TGTGCCAGCAGCGTATCCAGCGGAGTTGGGGAGCAGTACTTC
CASSVSSGVGEQYF
>TRBV13|NA|TRBJ2-7|TRBD1
TGTGCCAGCAGCGTGAGGGGGCGGCGATCGTACGAGCAGTACTTC
CASSVRGRRSYEQYF
>TRBV5-6|once|TRBJ1-3|NA
TGTGCCAGCAGCTTGGCCTTAGCCCGAGTAAGGAGGAACACCATATATTTT
CASSLALARVRRNTIYF
>TRBV27|NA|TRBJ1-1|NA
TGTGCCAGCAGTTTTTCGAGGTTAGGCACTGAAGCTTTCTTT
CASSFSRLGTEAFF
>TRBV6-6|few|TRBJ2-7|NA
TGTTTCAAGAAGAAGGCGGCATACGAGCAGTACTTC
CFKKKAAYEQYF
>TRBV5-1|once|TRBJ2-2|NA
TGCGCCAGCAGTTCAGGGTCAGCCGGGGAGCTGTTTTTT
CASSSGSAGELFF
>TRBV28|NA|TRBJ1-5|TRBD1
TGTGCCAGCAGTCCGGACAGGTTTGGGCATAGCAATCAGCCCCAGCATTTT
CASSPDRFGHSNQPQHF
>TRBV6-5|NA|TRBJ1-3|TRBD1
TGTGCCAGCGGCAGGGGGCTTGGAAACACCATATATTTT
CASGRGLGNTIYF
>TRBV7-2|NA|TRBJ1-1|TRBD1
TGTGCCAGCAGCCGGGACAGGTTGAACACTGAAGCTTTCTTT
CASSRDRLNTEAFF
>TRBV11-2|NA|TRBJ2-5|TRBD2
TGTGCCAGCAGCTTATTCCTCAGCGGGGCGCCAGAGACCCAGTACTTC
CASSLFLSGAPETQYF
>TRBV6-5|few|TRBJ1-1|TRBD1
TGTGCCAGCGGGACAGCGAACACTGAAGCTTTCTTT
CASGTANTEAFF
>TRBV27|NA|TRBJ1-4|NA
TGTGCCAGCAGTCTGATGACGGGAACCACTAATGAAAAACTGTTTTTT
CASSLMTGTTNEKLFF
>TRBV28|NA|TRBJ2-2|TRBD2
TGTGCCAGCAGCCTTTACGGGGGGAAGAACACCGGGGAGCTGTTTTTT
CASSLYGGKNTGELFF
>TRBV10-3|NA|TRBJ2-1|TRBD2
TGTGCCATCAGTGAGTCGGATAGCGGGGGGGCCTTTTACAATGAGCAGTTCTTC
CAISESDSGGAFYNEQFF
>TRBV28|NA|TRBJ2-7|TRBD2
TGTGCCAGCAGTTTAGGCGGGGGGGCGGCCTACGAGCAGTACTTC
CASSLGGGAAYEQYF
>TRBV1|NA|TRBJ1-1|NA
TGCACCAGCAGCCAAGAAACGTCGGAGGGTTTCTTT
CTSSQETSEGFF
>TRBV6-1|NA|TRBJ2-7|TRBD2
TGTGCCAGCTGGCGGGGGACCTACGAGCAGTACTTC
CASWRGTYEQYF
>TRBV28|NA|TRBJ2-6|TRBD1
TGTGCCAGCAGTCCTGCCGGACAGGGAGAATCTGGGGCCAACGTCCTGACTTTC
CASSPAGQGESGANVLTF
>TRBV4-2|NA|TRBJ1-2|TRBD1
TGTGCCAGCAGCCGGACAGGGCAATATGGCTACACCTTC
CASSRTGQYGYTF
>TRBV6-5|NA|TRBJ2-4|TRBD2
TGTGCCAGCAGTAAGCGGGGGGAAAACATTCAGTACTTC
CASSKRGENIQYF
>TRBV5-8|NA|TRBJ1-2|TRBD1
TGTGCCAGCAGCTTGTGGGGGACAGGGGCCCTTTTCGAGGGCTACACCTTC
CASSLWGTGALFEGYTF
>TRBV5-1|NA|TRBJ2-6|NA
TGCGCCAGCGGCTTGGGAGTCAGGGTGTTCCCTGGGGCCAACGTCCTGACTTTC
CASGLGVRVFPGANVLTF
>TRBV6-5|NA|TRBJ1-1|NA
TGTGCCAGCAAATGGATACAGGGTGAAGCTTTCTTT
CASKWIQGEAFF
>TRBV6-5|NA|TRBJ2-1|TRBD1
TGTGCCAGCAGTTACATGGACAGGGGATTCGATGAGCAGTTCTTC
CASSYMDRGFDEQFF
>TRBV7-9|few|TRBJ1-2|NA
TGTGCCAGCAGCCATACCAGCGCCTACACCTTC
CASSHTSAYTF
>TRBV11-2|NA|TRBJ1-6|NA
TGTGCCAGCAGCCGAGCCCCCCATGATTCACCCCTCCACTTT
CASSRAPHDSPLHF
>TRBV5-1|few|TRBJ2-2|NA
TGCGCCAGCAGCTCTAAGCCTGCGGGGGCGGTGAACACCGGGGAGCTGTTTTTT
CASSSKPAGAVNTGELFF
>TRBV4-1|NA|TRBJ1-1|NA
TGCGCCAGCAGCCCTCAGCGGGCAGAAGAAGCTTTCTTT
CASSPQRAEEAFF
>TRBV9|NA|TRBJ2-1|TRBD2
TGTGCCAGCAGCGTAGGCGGGGGGTTCTCCAATGAGCAGTTCTTC
CASSVGGGFSNEQFF
>TRBV7-8|NA|TRBJ1-5|NA
TGTGCCAGCAGCTTAGCGGGAGGGCCTAATCAGCCCCAGCATTTT
CASSLAGGPNQPQHF
>TRBV7-9|NA|TRBJ1-6|NA
TGTGCCAGCAGCTTGGGAAGGGGCCTCACACCCCTCCACTTT
CASSLGRGLTPLHF
>TRBV30|NA|TRBJ1-4|TRBD1
TGTGCCTGGGAGGGACAGGTGAATGAAAAACTGTTTTTT
CAWEGQVNEKLFF
>TRBV5-1|NA|TRBJ2-1|NA
TGCGCCAGCAGCTTGGGCAGGGAATTTTACAATGAGCAGTTCTTC
CASSLGREFYNEQFF
>TRBV30|NA|TRBJ1-2|NA
TGTGCCTGGGAACACGGGGGATATGGCTACACCTTC
CAWEHGGYGYTF
>TRBV2|NA|TRBJ1-1|NA
TGTGCCAGCAGTGAAACCGTTATTCAGGCTTTCTTT
CASSETVIQAFF
>TRBV2|NA|TRBJ1-2|NA
TGTGCCAGCAGTGTCGGCGGTAACTATGGCTACACCTTC
CASSVGGNYGYTF
>TRBV9|NA|TRBJ2-7|TRBD1
TGTGCCAGCAGCGTGACAGGGGCCCAAGGCGAGCAGTACTTC
CASSVTGAQGEQYF
>TRBV19|NA|TRBJ2-5|TRBD2
TGTGCCACTGGCGGGGGGCCCACACAAGAGACCCAGTACTTC
CATGGGPTQETQYF